This is a list of T cell receptor beta chains from one sample in a study of neoadjuvant anti-PD-1 for oral cavity cancer. Produced via immunoSEQ multiplex PCR; TCRdb's table is partial and in-frame only. The profile shows approximately 15,000 clones, 65% to 70% of them singletons. This specimen was PBMCs, taken before nivolumab (anti-PD-1) treatment. These receptors all come from a person aged 40 to 85 with oral cavity squamous cell carcinoma. Each CDR3 is given with its conserved first and last residue. D genes are given only for firm matches. Some rows have no size entry. The others give once, few or many, or a class for an expanded clone.

D gene: TRBD1; V gene: TRBV7-2; J gene: TRBJ1-1; clone size: -; CDR3 protein: CASRADRVTEAFF; CDR3 DNA: TGTGCCAGCAGGGCCGACAGGGTCACTGAAGCTTTCTTT
D gene: -; V gene: TRBV28; J gene: TRBJ2-4; clone size: few; CDR3 protein: CASRPQGGVGNIQYF; CDR3 DNA: TGTGCCAGCAGACCGCAGGGTGGCGTGGGAAACATTCAGTACTTC
D gene: TRBD1; V gene: TRBV29-1; J gene: TRBJ2-2; clone size: few; CDR3 protein: CSVEVQGALGRTGELFF; CDR3 DNA: TGCAGCGTTGAAGTCCAGGGGGCACTCGGACGAACCGGGGAGCTGTTTTTT
D gene: TRBD2; V gene: TRBV5-4; J gene: TRBJ2-2; clone size: -; CDR3 protein: CASSSLAGEWTGELFF; CDR3 DNA: TGTGCCAGCAGCTCGCTAGCGGGAGAATGGACCGGGGAGCTGTTTTTT
D gene: TRBD1; V gene: TRBV6-5; J gene: TRBJ2-6; clone size: -; CDR3 protein: CASSSRGQDGANVLTF; CDR3 DNA: TGTGCCAGCAGTTCGAGGGGGCAAGATGGGGCCAACGTCCTGACTTTC
D gene: -; V gene: TRBV27; J gene: TRBJ1-1; clone size: -; CDR3 protein: CASSLSTVGFGVNTEAFF; CDR3 DNA: TGTGCCAGCAGTTTATCCACAGTGGGGTTCGGGGTGAACACTGAAGCTTTCTTT
D gene: -; V gene: TRBV6-5; J gene: TRBJ2-1; clone size: once; CDR3 protein: CASSPGGGSYNEQFF; CDR3 DNA: TGTGCCAGCAGCCCTGGAGGTGGCTCCTACAATGAGCAGTTCTTC
D gene: -; V gene: TRBV5-1; J gene: TRBJ2-3; clone size: once; CDR3 protein: CASSSPGSTDTQYF; CDR3 DNA: TGCGCCAGCAGCTCTCCCGGTTCCACAGATACGCAGTATTTT
D gene: -; V gene: TRBV2; J gene: TRBJ1-4; clone size: -; CDR3 protein: CASRRKPWEVDEKLFF; CDR3 DNA: TGTGCCAGCAGACGAAAACCCTGGGAAGTGGATGAAAAACTGTTTTTT
D gene: -; V gene: TRBV5-1; J gene: TRBJ2-2; clone size: -; CDR3 protein: CASSFRQGGTGELFF; CDR3 DNA: TGCGCCAGCAGCTTTCGACAGGGAGGCACCGGGGAGCTGTTTTTT
D gene: TRBD2; V gene: TRBV30; J gene: TRBJ2-5; clone size: once; CDR3 protein: CAWSGTSGETQYF; CDR3 DNA: TGTGCCTGGAGTGGGACTAGCGGAGAGACCCAGTACTTC
D gene: -; V gene: TRBV29-1; J gene: TRBJ2-1; clone size: -; CDR3 protein: CSVIGEFEQFF; CDR3 DNA: TGCAGCGTTATTGGTGAGTTTGAGCAGTTCTTC
D gene: -; V gene: TRBV28; J gene: TRBJ2-7; clone size: -; CDR3 protein: CASGGGSLVREQYF; CDR3 DNA: TGTGCCAGTGGGGGCGGCTCGTTGGTTAGAGAGCAGTACTTC
D gene: TRBD2; V gene: TRBV7-9; J gene: TRBJ2-2; clone size: -; CDR3 protein: CASSFTSGISGELFF; CDR3 DNA: TGTGCCAGCAGCTTCACTAGCGGGATTTCCGGGGAGCTGTTTTTT
D gene: -; V gene: TRBV7-9; J gene: TRBJ1-5; clone size: -; CDR3 protein: CASSAGRMDQPQHF; CDR3 DNA: TGTGCCAGCAGCGCGGGGCGGATGGATCAGCCCCAGCATTTT
D gene: TRBD1; V gene: TRBV4-2; J gene: TRBJ2-4; clone size: -; CDR3 protein: CASSPDRGNIQYF; CDR3 DNA: TGTGCCAGCAGCCCGGACAGGGGGAACATTCAGTACTTC
D gene: -; V gene: TRBV6-5; J gene: TRBJ1-1; clone size: few; CDR3 protein: CASSYNGGRAFF; CDR3 DNA: TGTGCCAGCAGTTACAACGGGGGACGAGCTTTCTTT
D gene: -; V gene: TRBV20-1; J gene: TRBJ1-1; clone size: -; CDR3 protein: CSANVNTEAFF; CDR3 DNA: TGCAGTGCTAATGTGAACACTGAAGCTTTCTTT
D gene: -; V gene: TRBV15; J gene: TRBJ1-4; clone size: few; CDR3 protein: CATSVNRGTNEKLFF; CDR3 DNA: TGTGCCACCAGTGTCAATCGGGGCACTAATGAAAAACTGTTTTTT
D gene: TRBD2; V gene: TRBV15; J gene: TRBJ2-3; clone size: -; CDR3 protein: CATSPRAGGPTDTQYF; CDR3 DNA: TGTGCCACCAGCCCCCGAGCGGGAGGCCCCACAGATACGCAGTATTTT
D gene: -; V gene: TRBV27; J gene: TRBJ2-7; clone size: few; CDR3 protein: CASLRGGEQYF; CDR3 DNA: TGTGCCAGTCTCAGGGGGGGAGAGCAGTACTTC
D gene: TRBD2; V gene: TRBV7-3; J gene: TRBJ2-1; clone size: -; CDR3 protein: CASSHPGTSGSNEQFF; CDR3 DNA: TGTGCCAGCAGCCACCCCGGGACTAGCGGGAGTAATGAGCAGTTCTTC
D gene: -; V gene: TRBV19; J gene: TRBJ1-5; clone size: -; CDR3 protein: CASKRTITGQPQHF; CDR3 DNA: TGTGCCAGTAAAAGGACGATTACTGGACAGCCCCAGCATTTT
D gene: -; V gene: TRBV6-1; J gene: TRBJ1-5; clone size: -; CDR3 protein: CASKEEGNQPQHF; CDR3 DNA: TGTGCCTCTAAGGAGGAAGGCAATCAGCCCCAGCATTTT
D gene: TRBD1; V gene: TRBV30; J gene: TRBJ1-2; clone size: few; CDR3 protein: CAWRIQGARDGYTF; CDR3 DNA: TGTGCCTGGAGGATCCAGGGGGCGCGCGATGGCTACACCTTC
D gene: TRBD2; V gene: TRBV30; J gene: TRBJ2-3; clone size: -; CDR3 protein: CAWSSGLAGGTDTQYF; CDR3 DNA: TGTGCCTGGAGTTCGGGACTAGCGGGAGGAACAGATACGCAGTATTTT
D gene: -; V gene: TRBV6-5; J gene: TRBJ1-2; clone size: -; CDR3 protein: CASSQLQGQGGYTF; CDR3 DNA: TGTGCCAGCAGCCAACTACAGGGACAAGGCGGCTACACCTTC
D gene: -; V gene: TRBV11-2; J gene: TRBJ2-3; clone size: -; CDR3 protein: CASSLTDTQYF; CDR3 DNA: TGTGCCAGCAGCTTAACAGATACGCAGTATTTT
D gene: -; V gene: TRBV7-3; J gene: TRBJ2-1; clone size: -; CDR3 protein: CASSQGRGYNEQFF; CDR3 DNA: TGTGCCAGCAGCCAAGGAAGGGGGTACAATGAGCAGTTCTTC
D gene: -; V gene: TRBV7-2; J gene: TRBJ1-1; clone size: -; CDR3 protein: CASSLAATVGRTEAFF; CDR3 DNA: TGTGCCAGCAGCTTAGCGGCCACAGTTGGGCGCACTGAAGCTTTCTTT
D gene: -; V gene: TRBV6-5; J gene: TRBJ2-7; clone size: -; CDR3 protein: CASSWSVPSVVNELYF; CDR3 DNA: TGTGCCAGCAGTTGGTCTGTCCCTAGCGTCGTAAACGAGCTGTACTTC
D gene: -; V gene: TRBV6-5; J gene: TRBJ2-7; clone size: -; CDR3 protein: CASTNGDEQYF; CDR3 DNA: TGTGCCAGCACAAACGGCGACGAGCAGTACTTC
D gene: -; V gene: TRBV25-1; J gene: TRBJ2-2; clone size: few; CDR3 protein: CASSAPNTGELFF; CDR3 DNA: TGTGCCAGCAGTGCCCCTAACACCGGGGAGCTGTTTTTT
D gene: TRBD1; V gene: TRBV13; J gene: TRBJ1-1; clone size: -; CDR3 protein: CASSRRGATEAFF; CDR3 DNA: TGTGCCAGCAGCCGCAGGGGGGCTACTGAAGCTTTCTTT
D gene: TRBD2; V gene: TRBV30; J gene: TRBJ2-3; clone size: -; CDR3 protein: CAWSGAGAQYF; CDR3 DNA: TGTGCCTGGAGTGGGGCGGGAGCTCAGTATTTT
D gene: -; V gene: TRBV9; J gene: TRBJ2-7; clone size: -; CDR3 protein: CASSVTEGPTGEQYF; CDR3 DNA: TGTGCCAGCAGCGTTACGGAGGGGCCCACGGGGGAGCAGTACTTC
D gene: TRBD1; V gene: TRBV19; J gene: TRBJ1-5; clone size: -; CDR3 protein: CASSTGGGNQPQHF; CDR3 DNA: TGTGCCAGTAGTACAGGGGGCGGCAATCAGCCCCAGCATTTT
D gene: -; V gene: TRBV2; J gene: TRBJ2-3; clone size: -; CDR3 protein: CASVVPSTDTQYF; CDR3 DNA: TGTGCCAGCGTGGTGCCCAGCACAGATACGCAGTATTTT
D gene: TRBD1; V gene: TRBV19; J gene: TRBJ1-1; clone size: -; CDR3 protein: CASSTGTGKMNTEAFF; CDR3 DNA: TGTGCCAGTAGCACCGGGACAGGAAAAATGAACACTGAAGCTTTCTTT
D gene: -; V gene: TRBV6-6; J gene: TRBJ1-5; clone size: -; CDR3 protein: CASSSVGAASNQPQHF; CDR3 DNA: TGTGCCAGCAGTTCCGTTGGGGCTGCTAGCAATCAGCCCCAGCATTTT
D gene: TRBD2; V gene: TRBV29-1; J gene: TRBJ2-2; clone size: -; CDR3 protein: CSVEGFSGRNTGELFF; CDR3 DNA: TGCAGCGTTGAAGGCTTTAGCGGGAGAAACACCGGGGAGCTGTTTTTT
D gene: TRBD1; V gene: TRBV5-1; J gene: TRBJ1-3; clone size: -; CDR3 protein: CASSTGTGYGNTIYF; CDR3 DNA: TGCGCCAGCAGTACCGGGACAGGGTATGGAAACACCATATATTTT
D gene: -; V gene: TRBV5-3; J gene: TRBJ1-2; clone size: -; CDR3 protein: CARSLDARRTFYTF; CDR3 DNA: TGTGCCAGAAGCTTGGATGCCAGGCGAACATTCTACACCTTC
D gene: TRBD1; V gene: TRBV27; J gene: TRBJ2-1; clone size: -; CDR3 protein: CASSPWGQGAGEQFF; CDR3 DNA: TGTGCCAGCAGTCCCTGGGGACAGGGGGCCGGTGAGCAGTTCTTC
D gene: -; V gene: TRBV30; J gene: TRBJ1-2; clone size: -; CDR3 protein: CARLRQENGYTF; CDR3 DNA: TGTGCCCGACTTCGCCAAGAGAATGGCTACACCTTC
D gene: -; V gene: TRBV11-3; J gene: TRBJ2-2; clone size: -; CDR3 protein: CASSRDRGAPTGELFF; CDR3 DNA: TGTGCCAGCAGCCGAGACCGGGGGGCCCCCACCGGGGAGCTGTTTTTT
D gene: -; V gene: TRBV6-1; J gene: TRBJ1-1; clone size: -; CDR3 protein: CASSVWNTEAFF; CDR3 DNA: TGTGCCAGCAGTGTGTGGAACACTGAAGCTTTCTTT
D gene: -; V gene: TRBV27; J gene: TRBJ2-1; clone size: -; CDR3 protein: CASSLPSNEQFF; CDR3 DNA: TGTGCCAGCAGTCTCCCATCCAATGAGCAGTTCTTC
D gene: TRBD1; V gene: TRBV5-1; J gene: TRBJ2-2; clone size: -; CDR3 protein: CASSLGLEGGTGPTGELFF; CDR3 DNA: TGCGCCAGCAGCTTGGGGCTGGAAGGGGGGACAGGGCCCACCGGGGAGCTGTTTTTT
D gene: TRBD1; V gene: TRBV28; J gene: TRBJ1-2; clone size: -; CDR3 protein: CASSPLPGGATWGNTF; CDR3 DNA: TGTGCCAGCAGTCCACTCCCAGGGGGCGCAACATGGGGCAACACCTTC
D gene: -; V gene: TRBV4-2; J gene: TRBJ2-7; clone size: -; CDR3 protein: CASSRDGGSYEQYF; CDR3 DNA: TGTGCCAGCAGCCGGGACGGGGGCTCCTACGAGCAGTACTTC
D gene: TRBD1; V gene: TRBV28; J gene: TRBJ2-3; clone size: few; CDR3 protein: CASSSGTAKGDTQYF; CDR3 DNA: TGTGCGAGCTCCTCCGGGACAGCCAAAGGAGATACGCAGTATTTT